These 2 T cell receptor beta chains were sequenced from one sample in a study of T cell changes during pregnancy in multiple sclerosis. Assay used: immunoSEQ multiplex PCR; TCRdb lists only in-frame clones, some missing. The top ten hold 0.7% to 1% of the sample, which has approximately 90,000 clones, around 94% seen once. Sequenced here: peripheral blood, sampled in the third trimester of pregnancy. Receptors originate from a female donor with multiple sclerosis, enrolled in a pregnancy study.

The gene calls are TRBV7-9 and TRBJ2-1; 9 bases are a match to TRBD2. CDR1 is SEHNR, CDR2 FQNEAQ, per germline (reference sequence). V trimming: 4 bases; J trimming: 5 bases; junction bases outside the gene matches: 6. The CDR3 has 15 residues. CDR3 DNA sequence: TGTGCCAGCAGCTCCCTAGCGGGAACAAACAATGAGCAGTTCTTC. This sequence encodes CASSSLAGTNNEQFF.

V usage is TRBV2 and J usage is TRBJ1-1, with D possibly matching TRBD1 (6 bases). Germline V gene lookup returns CDR1 SNHLY and CDR2 FYNNEI. The CDR3 is 15 amino acids. Deletions cut 3 bases from V and 3 bases from J, with 14 bases between. The CDR3 DNA sequence: TGTGCCAGCAGTGATCGCGGGGGCGAGTACACTGAAGCTTTCTTT. Translation gives CASSDRGGEYTEAFF.